These 23 T cell receptor beta chains share one sample of origin, sequenced in a study of Graves' ophthalmopathy and Graves' hyperthyroidism. As the template, RNA transcripts were used to amplify TCR beta CDR3 regions. HTBI-primed RT-PCR formed the first round, and a multiplex PCR formed the second. A single record per CDR3 protein comes from TCRdb applying MiXCR to the multiplex PCR reads. The table shows around 170,000 distinct CDR3 sequences, with approximately 40% occurring only once. Sequenced: peripheral blood. All receptors come from a woman aged 40 to 50 with Graves' ophthalmopathy.

This clonotype was observed many times. The chain has TRBV20-1 and TRBJ1-2, with unresolved D. Germline CDR1 DFQATT, CDR2 SNEGSKA (reference sequence). This CDR3 spans 13 amino acids. Between the trimmed V and J ends, which lost 3 bases and 2 bases, there was a span of 10 bases. This CDR3 reads CSASRESNYGYTF. In nucleotides, the CDR3 is TGCAGTGCTAGCCGAGAATCGAACTATGGCTACACCTTC.

This clonotype was seen at least ten times. The chain links TRBV12-3 or TRBV12-4 to TRBJ1-6, with 9 positions matching TRBD1. There are 18 residues in the CDR3. Trimming at V came to 2 bases and at J to 4 bases, leaving 9 bases not matched to a gene. The DNA of the CDR3 is TGTGCCAGCAGTTTATGGCACGGGACAGGGAATTATAATTCACCCCTCCACTTT. Protein sequence: CASSLWHGTGNYNSPLHF.

This clonotype was recorded at least ten times. The rearrangement uses TRBV12-3 or TRBV12-4 and TRBJ1-1, with 7 positions matching TRBD1. J gave up 1 base and V 6 bases, and 5 bases lay outside the gene matches. The CDR3 length is 14 residues. This CDR3 is CASRQGISNTEAFF. CDR3 bases: TGTGCCAGCAGACAGGGGATCTCGAACACTGAAGCTTTCTTT.

This rearrangement joins TRBV7-2 to TRBJ2-7; D is uncertain. The germline V gene encodes CDR1 SGHTA and CDR2 FQGNSA. This CDR3 has 14 amino acids. V gave up 4 bases and J gave up 6 bases, with 16 bases separating them. The CDR3 protein is CASSSQAPGIEQYF. The CDR3 DNA is TGTGCCAGCAGCTCCCAGGCCCCAGGAATCGAGCAGTACTTC.

This chain joins TRBV27 and TRBJ1-1; 7 bases align to TRBD1. This CDR3 spans 17 amino acids. Losses at the gene ends were 3 bases for V and 0 bases for J; bases not matched to a gene: 10. Per germline, CDR1 MNHEY and CDR2 SMNVEV (reference sequence). CDR3 nucleotide sequence: TGTGCCAGCAGTTTCACCGGGACAGACTCAATGAACACTGAAGCTTTCTTT. Translation gives CASSFTGTDSMNTEAFF.

The gene calls are TRBV12-3 or TRBV12-4 and TRBJ2-7; 13 bases line up with TRBD2. This CDR3 is 14 amino acids long. J was trimmed by 4 bases and V by 8 bases; bases with no gene match: 5. The chain's CDR3 is CASGRTSGSYEQYF. DNA for the CDR3: TGTGCCAGCGGCAGGACTAGCGGGAGTTACGAGCAGTACTTC.

The chain carries TRBV6-5 and TRBJ1-2, with D maybe TRBD1 (6 bases). The germline gives CDR1 MNHEY, CDR2 SVGAGI. The CDR3 contains 16 residues. The ends were cut back, 2 bases at V and 2 bases at J, with 15 bases in the middle. The CDR3 protein is CASSYLDMGANYGYTF. Here the CDR3 DNA reads TGTGCCAGCAGTTACCTAGACATGGGGGCCAACTATGGCTACACCTTC.

This clonotype has at least ten counts. The chain uses TRBV5-5 and TRBJ1-6, with D perhaps matching TRBD1 (6 bases). Trimming removed 4 bases from V and 4 bases from J, with 9 bases in between. Germline V gene data show CDR1 as SGHKS and CDR2 as YYEKEE (reference sequence). The length of the CDR3 is 14 residues. For the CDR3, the DNA is TGTGCCAGCAGCCTAGGACAGTATAATTCACCCCTCCACTTT. Amino acid sequence: CASSLGQYNSPLHF.

As to this clonotype: The CDR3 ends on some other residue instead of the conserved phenylalanine or tryptophan, so this is likely a read error. The V and J genes are TRBV7-6 and TRBJ1-6; D is uncertain. CDR1 is SGHVS, CDR2 FNYEAQ, per germline. CDR3 length: 15 amino acids. The CDR3 DNA follows: TGTGCCAGCAGCTCCGAGTCTACGAAGAATTCACTCCTCCACCTT. It specifies CASSSESTKNSLLHL.

This clonotype was detected many times. The chain joins TRBV13 to TRBJ1-1; D possibly corresponds to TRBD1 (6 bases). Deletions cut 0 bases from V and 4 bases from J, with 9 bases between. The V gene's germline CDR1 is PRHDT and CDR2 FYEKMQ (reference sequence). This CDR3 spans 14 amino acids. This chain's CDR3 is CASSLGRQATEAFF. The CDR3 region has the DNA TGTGCCAGCAGCTTAGGCCGACAGGCCACTGAAGCTTTCTTT.

There are many counts of this clonotype. The chain combines TRBV6-2 or TRBV6-3 with TRBJ2-6; D remains ambiguous. CDR1 and CDR2 from the germline V gene are MNHEY and SVGEGT. The CDR3 length is 14 residues. Deletions cut 6 bases from V and 3 bases from J, with 9 bases between. The CDR3 loop is CASRSRGGANVLTF. In DNA, the CDR3 is TGTGCCAGCAGAAGCCGTGGTGGGGCCAACGTCCTGACTTTC.

Ten or more counts support this clonotype. The chain has TRBV27 and TRBJ2-7, with 7 bases lining up with TRBD1. This CDR3 has 12 residues. Germline trimming cut 6 bases from V and 7 bases from J; bases unmatched to any gene: 6. Per germline, CDR1 MNHEY and CDR2 SMNVEV (reference sequence). The CDR3 DNA is TGTGCCAGCAGGACAGGGTTGTATGAGCAGTACTTC. This translates into CASRTGLYEQYF.

V gene TRBV12-3 or TRBV12-4 combines with J gene TRBJ2-6; perhaps TRBD1 as D (6 bases). This CDR3 region has 15 residues. V was clipped by 6 bases and J by 2 bases, with 11 bases between them. DNA for the CDR3: TGTGCCAGCAGCAAGCCAGGGGCTGGGGCCAACGTCCTGACTTTC. Its protein product is CASSKPGAGANVLTF.

This clonotype was recorded at least ten times. The chain has TRBV12-3 or TRBV12-4 and TRBJ1-6; unclear D gene. Trimming stripped 1 base from V and 0 bases from J, with 4 bases between. CDR3 length equals 15 residues. The CDR3: CASSLVLSYNSPLHF. The CDR3 DNA follows: TGTGCCAGCAGTTTAGTTCTCTCCTATAATTCACCCCTCCACTTT.

This clonotype was picked up many times. The chain is built from TRBV20-1 and TRBJ2-7, with 8 bases matching TRBD2. This CDR3 contains 15 residues. Looked up from germline, CDR1 is DFQATT and CDR2 is SNEGSKA (reference sequence). V shed 5 bases and J 1 base; nucleotides not matched to a gene: 10. CDR3 loop: CSAPRSGLVSYEQYF. In DNA form, the CDR3 reads TGCAGTGCTCCTAGGTCGGGACTAGTTTCCTACGAGCAGTACTTC.

In this sample, this clonotype turned up many times. DNA for the CDR3: TGTGCCAGCAGCTTGGTCGGGGGCGGCAAAAACATTCAGTACTTC. This codes for CASSLVGGGKNIQYF. The genes are TRBV5-6 and TRBJ2-4; D may correspond to TRBD1 or TRBD2 (6 bases each). Germline lookup yields CDR1 SGHDT and CDR2 YYEEEE. The CDR3 loop spans 15 amino acids. V was clipped by 0 bases and J by 3 bases, with 10 bases between them.

In its sample, this clonotype was seen many times. One end of the junction does not line up with germline, which may come from a read error. The V call is TRBV6-1, the J call TRBJ2-5; 9 bases are shared with TRBD2. The CDR3 loop spans 13 amino acids. CDR1 and CDR2 from the germline V gene are MNHNS and SASEGT. In DNA form, the CDR3 reads TGTGCCAGCGGTGAAGACGGGACTAGCACCCAGTACTTC. Translating gives CASGEDGTSTQYF.

This clonotype has ten or more counts. This rearrangement joins TRBV28 to TRBJ1-1; 9 nucleotides match TRBD1. The CDR3 has 17 amino acids. Trimming removed 3 bases from V and 2 bases from J; junction bases left unmatched: 10. From germline, CDR1 is MDHEN and CDR2 SYDVKM. In nucleotides, the CDR3 is TGTGCCAGCAGTTTTCAATCCTGGGGACAGGGCAACACTGAAGCTTTCTTT. It encodes CASSFQSWGQGNTEAFF. The whole variable domain, remainder taken from reference TRBV28 and TRBJ1-1, is DVKVTQSSRYLVKRTGEKVFLECVQDMDHENMFWYRQDPGLGLRLIYFSYDVKMKEKGDIPEGYSVSREKKERFSLILESASTNQTSMYLCASSFQSWGQGNTEAFFGQGTRLTVV.

This rearrangement joins TRBV4-2 to TRBJ1-1; the D gene is possibly TRBD1 (6 bases). CDR3 length: 14 amino acids. The germline V gene has CDR1 LGHNA and CDR2 YNFKEQ. Trimming removed 5 bases at V and 1 base at J, with 11 bases between. The DNA for the CDR3 is TGTGCCAGCAGCACTCAGGACAGGAACACTGAAGCTTTCTTT. Protein: CASSTQDRNTEAFF.

This clonotype was recorded at least ten times. V gene TRBV6-5 combines with J gene TRBJ2-5, with TRBD1 as a possible D gene (6 bases). Trimming cost V 5 bases and J 0 bases, with 10 bases left between them. Germline V lookup: CDR1 MNHEY, CDR2 SVGAGI. The CDR3 is made up of 14 amino acids. The CDR3 DNA sequence: TGTGCCAGCAGTCACCGGGACAACCAAGAGACCCAGTACTTC. Its protein product is CASSHRDNQETQYF.

The chain employs TRBV6-2 or TRBV6-3 and TRBJ2-5; D uncertain. This CDR3 spans 12 amino acids. V lost 0 bases, J lost 6 bases, and 5 bases lay in between. Germline-derived CDR1 and CDR2 are MNHEY and SVGEGT. The CDR3 reads CASSYSAQTQYF. CDR3 DNA: TGTGCCAGCAGTTACTCCGCTCAGACCCAGTACTTC.

The rearrangement joins TRBV6-2 or TRBV6-3 to TRBJ2-7; maybe TRBD1 (5 bases). Germline lookup yields CDR1 MNHEY and CDR2 SVGEGT. The CDR3 is 13 residues long. Trimming pared 7 bases from V and 4 bases from J, leaving 14 bases between. The CDR3 reads CASTVSGPYEQYF. CDR3 nucleotides: TGTGCCAGCACCGTGTCAGGGCCGTACGAGCAGTACTTC.

This clonotype was recorded at least ten times. This sequence joins TRBV9 and TRBJ2-5; 11 nucleotides agree with TRBD2. Germline-derived CDR1 and CDR2 are SGDLS and YYNGEE. Trimming took 3 bases from V and 1 from J; bases not matched to a gene: 5. The CDR3 loop spans 16 amino acids. CDR3 DNA sequence: TGTGCCAGCAGCGGTCAACTAGCGGGGGTCCAAGAGACCCAGTACTTC. Translated: CASSGQLAGVQETQYF.